This T cell receptor (beta chain) was retrieved from a study of T cells in Graves' hyperthyroidism and ophthalmopathy. Germline values: CDR1 LNHDA, CDR2 SQIVND (reference sequence). CDR3 length: 16 residues. V lost 0 bases to trimming and J lost 2 bases; unmatched junction nucleotides: 2. Graves' hyperthyroidism without ophthalmopathy progression within 18 months was termed stable. It was RNA transcripts that yielded the amplified TCR beta CDR3 regions. TCR CDR3 regions were first amplified by RT-PCR with HTBI primers. TCRdb analysed the multiplex PCR reads with MiXCR anew, one entry per CDR3 protein. The sample yields over 300,000 distinct CDR3 sequences, approximately 15% seen once.

This TCR was sampled from a woman aged 60 to 75 with Graves' hyperthyroidism. The chain employs TRBV19 and TRBJ1-4; TRBD1 agrees at 8 bases. Sequenced sample: blood. In nucleotides, the CDR3 is TGTGCCAGTAGTATAGACCGGACAGGGACTAATGAAAAACTGTTTTTT. Translated, it gives CASSIDRTGTNEKLFF.